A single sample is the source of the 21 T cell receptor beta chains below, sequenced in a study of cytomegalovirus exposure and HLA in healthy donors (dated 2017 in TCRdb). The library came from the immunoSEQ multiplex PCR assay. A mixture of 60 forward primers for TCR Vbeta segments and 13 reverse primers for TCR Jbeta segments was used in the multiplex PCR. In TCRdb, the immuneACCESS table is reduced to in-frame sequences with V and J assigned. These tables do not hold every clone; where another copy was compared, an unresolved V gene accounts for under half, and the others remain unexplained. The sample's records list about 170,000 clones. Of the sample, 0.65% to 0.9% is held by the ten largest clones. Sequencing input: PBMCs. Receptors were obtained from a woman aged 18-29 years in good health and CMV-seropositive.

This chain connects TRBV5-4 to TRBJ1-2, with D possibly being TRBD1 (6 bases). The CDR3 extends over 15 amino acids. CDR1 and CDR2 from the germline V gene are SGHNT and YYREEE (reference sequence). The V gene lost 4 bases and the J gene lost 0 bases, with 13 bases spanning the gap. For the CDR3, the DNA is TGTGCCAGCAGCCCCCCGGACAGTCCTAACTATGGCTACACCTTC. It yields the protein CASSPPDSPNYGYTF.

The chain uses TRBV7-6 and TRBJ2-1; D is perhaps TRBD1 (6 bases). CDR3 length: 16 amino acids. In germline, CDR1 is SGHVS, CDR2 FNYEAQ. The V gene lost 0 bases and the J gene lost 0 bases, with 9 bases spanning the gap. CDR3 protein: CASSLAGTSSYNEQFF. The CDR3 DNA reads TGTGCCAGCAGCTTAGCCGGGACAAGCTCCTACAATGAGCAGTTCTTC.

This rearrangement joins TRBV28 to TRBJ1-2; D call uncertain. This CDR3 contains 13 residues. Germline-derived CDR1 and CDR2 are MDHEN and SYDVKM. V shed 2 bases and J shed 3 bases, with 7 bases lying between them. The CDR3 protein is CASSLGEYYGYTF. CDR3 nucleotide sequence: TGTGCCAGCAGTTTAGGAGAATACTATGGCTACACCTTC.

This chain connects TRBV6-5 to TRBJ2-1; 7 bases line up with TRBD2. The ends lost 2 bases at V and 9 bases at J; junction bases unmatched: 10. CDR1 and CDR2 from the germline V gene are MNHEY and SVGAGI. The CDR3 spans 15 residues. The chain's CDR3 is CASSYGSRESGEQFF. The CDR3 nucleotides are TGTGCCAGCAGTTACGGATCGCGGGAGTCGGGTGAGCAGTTCTTC.

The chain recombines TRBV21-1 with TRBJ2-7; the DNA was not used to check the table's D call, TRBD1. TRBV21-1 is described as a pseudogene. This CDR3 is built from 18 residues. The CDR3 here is CASSARDRGDGIGYEQYF. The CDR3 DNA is TGTGCCAGCAGCGCCCGGGACAGGGGGGACGGGATCGGGTACGAGCAGTACTTC.

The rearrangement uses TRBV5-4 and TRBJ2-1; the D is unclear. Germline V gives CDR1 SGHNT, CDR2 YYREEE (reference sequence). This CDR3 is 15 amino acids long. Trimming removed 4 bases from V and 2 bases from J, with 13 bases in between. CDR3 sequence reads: CASSVRRSTYNEQFF. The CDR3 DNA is TGTGCCAGCAGCGTTAGACGGAGTACCTACAATGAGCAGTTCTTC.

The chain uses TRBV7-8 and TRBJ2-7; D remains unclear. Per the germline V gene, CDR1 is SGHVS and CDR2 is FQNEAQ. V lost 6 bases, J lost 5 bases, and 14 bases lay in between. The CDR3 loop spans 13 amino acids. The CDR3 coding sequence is TGTGCCAGCAGTCTCCTAGTTGGCGACGAGCAGTACTTC. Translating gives CASSLLVGDEQYF.

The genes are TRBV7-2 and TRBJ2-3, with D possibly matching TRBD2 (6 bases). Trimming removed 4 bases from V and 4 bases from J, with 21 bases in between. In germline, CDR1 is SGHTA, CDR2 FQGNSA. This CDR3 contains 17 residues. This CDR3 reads CASSSWGERYSSDTQYF. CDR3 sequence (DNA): TGTGCCAGCAGCTCCTGGGGGGAGCGGTACAGCTCAGATACGCAGTATTTT.

The CDR3 DNA reads as TGCAGTGCCGACGGACAGTATGGCTACACCTTC. This gives the protein CSADGQYGYTF. The rearrangement uses TRBV20-1 and TRBJ1-2; a possible D gene is TRBD1 (6 bases). With 6 bases removed from V and 5 bases from J, the gap between germline ends came to 10 bases. The CDR3 extends over 11 amino acids. Germline assignment: CDR1 DFQATT and CDR2 SNEGSKA (reference sequence).

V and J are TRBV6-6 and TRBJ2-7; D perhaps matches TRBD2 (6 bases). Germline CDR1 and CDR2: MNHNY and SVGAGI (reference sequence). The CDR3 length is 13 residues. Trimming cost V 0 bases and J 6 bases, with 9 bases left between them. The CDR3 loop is CASSYSGGSEQYF. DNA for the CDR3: TGTGCCAGCAGTTACTCGGGAGGTAGCGAGCAGTACTTC.

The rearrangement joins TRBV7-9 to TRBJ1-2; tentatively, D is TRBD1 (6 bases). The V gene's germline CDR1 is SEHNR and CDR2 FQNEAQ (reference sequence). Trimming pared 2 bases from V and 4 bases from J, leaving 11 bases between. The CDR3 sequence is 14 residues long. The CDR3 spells CASSLIDRSYGYTF. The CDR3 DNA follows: TGTGCCAGCAGCTTAATTGACAGGTCCTATGGCTACACCTTC. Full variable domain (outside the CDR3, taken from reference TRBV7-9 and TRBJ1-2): DTGVSQNPRHKITKRGQNVTFRCDPISEHNRLYWYRQTLGQGPEFLTYFQNEAQLEKSRLLSDRFSAERPKGSFSTLEIQRTEQGDSAMYLCASSLIDRSYGYTFGSGTRLTVV.

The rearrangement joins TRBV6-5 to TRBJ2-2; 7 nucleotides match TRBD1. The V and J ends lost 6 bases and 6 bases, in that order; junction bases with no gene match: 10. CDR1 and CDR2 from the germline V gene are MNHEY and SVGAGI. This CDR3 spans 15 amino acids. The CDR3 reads CASRPTGLGAGELFF. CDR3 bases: TGTGCCAGCAGGCCGACAGGGTTGGGGGCCGGGGAGCTGTTTTTT.

This chain's CDR3 is CASRYGNRGTGVYEQYF. CDR3 nucleotide sequence: TGTGCCAGCAGATACGGCAATAGGGGGACAGGGGTCTACGAGCAGTACTTC. The rearrangement uses TRBV11-2 and TRBJ2-7; TRBD1 aligns across 10 bases. The V and J ends lost 6 bases and 3 bases, in that order; junction bases with no gene match: 14. CDR1 and CDR2 from the germline V gene are SGHAT and FQNNGV. The CDR3 loop spans 17 amino acids. Together with reference TRBV11-2 and TRBJ2-7, the CDR3 gives the full variable domain: EAGVAQSPRYKIIEKRQSVAFWCNPISGHATLYWYQQILGQGPKLLIQFQNNGVVDDSQLPKDRFSAERLKGVDSTLKIQPAKLEDSAVYLCASRYGNRGTGVYEQYFGPGTRLTVT.

In nucleotides, the CDR3 is TGTGCCAGCAGCGTTAGCGGGACAGGGGCCGGGGAGCTGTTTTTT. Translation gives CASSVSGTGAGELFF. V is TRBV7-9 and J is TRBJ2-2; 10 nucleotides agree with TRBD1. The CDR3 covers 15 residues. Germline V gives CDR1 SEHNR, CDR2 FQNEAQ (reference sequence). Trimming took 5 bases from V and 6 from J; bases not matched to a gene: 6. Looking up the rest from reference TRBV7-9 and TRBJ2-2 gives the full variable domain: DTGVSQNPRHKITKRGQNVTFRCDPISEHNRLYWYRQTLGQGPEFLTYFQNEAQLEKSRLLSDRFSAERPKGSFSTLEIQRTEQGDSAMYLCASSVSGTGAGELFFGEGSRLTVL.

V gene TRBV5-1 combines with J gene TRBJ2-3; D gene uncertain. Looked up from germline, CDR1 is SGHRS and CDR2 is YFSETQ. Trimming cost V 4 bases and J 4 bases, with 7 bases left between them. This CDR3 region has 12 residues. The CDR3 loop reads CASSEVSDTQYF. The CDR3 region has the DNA TGCGCCAGCAGCGAGGTATCAGATACGCAGTATTTT. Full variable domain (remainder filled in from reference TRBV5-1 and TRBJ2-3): KAGVTQTPRYLIKTRGQQVTLSCSPISGHRSVSWYQQTPGQGLQFLFEYFSETQRNKGNFPGRFSGRQFSNSRSEMNVSTLELGDSALYLCASSEVSDTQYFGPGTRLTVL.

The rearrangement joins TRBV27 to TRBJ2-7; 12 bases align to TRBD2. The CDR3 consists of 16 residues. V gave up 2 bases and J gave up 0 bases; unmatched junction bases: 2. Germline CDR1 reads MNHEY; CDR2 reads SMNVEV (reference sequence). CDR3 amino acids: CASSLTSGGISYEQYF. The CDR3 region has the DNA TGTGCCAGCAGTTTAACTAGCGGGGGGATCTCCTACGAGCAGTACTTC.

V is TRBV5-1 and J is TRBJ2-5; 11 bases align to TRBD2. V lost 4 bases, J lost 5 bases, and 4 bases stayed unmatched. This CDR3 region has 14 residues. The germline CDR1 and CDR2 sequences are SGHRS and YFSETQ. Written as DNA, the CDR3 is TGCGCCAGCAGCGTAGCGGGGGGGCTGGAGACCCAGTACTTC. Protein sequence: CASSVAGGLETQYF.

CDR3 sequence (DNA): TGTGCCAGCTCACCTGGACAGGTGATGAACACTGAAGCTTTCTTT. This codes for CASSPGQVMNTEAFF. The rearrangement joins TRBV18 to TRBJ1-1, with 7 bases aligning to TRBD1. CDR1 KGHSH and CDR2 LQKENI come from the germline V gene. With V trimmed by 3 bases and J by 0 bases, 4 bases remained unmatched. This CDR3 has 15 amino acids.

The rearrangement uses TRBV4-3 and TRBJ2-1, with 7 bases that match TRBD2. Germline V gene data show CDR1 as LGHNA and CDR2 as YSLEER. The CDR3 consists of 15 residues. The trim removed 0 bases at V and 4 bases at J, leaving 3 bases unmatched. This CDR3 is CASSQDRGVYNEQFF. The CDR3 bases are TGCGCCAGCAGCCAAGACCGGGGGGTATACAATGAGCAGTTCTTC.

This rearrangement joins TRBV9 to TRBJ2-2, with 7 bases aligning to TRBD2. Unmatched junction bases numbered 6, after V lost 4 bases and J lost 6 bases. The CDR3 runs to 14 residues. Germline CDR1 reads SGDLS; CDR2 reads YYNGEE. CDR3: CASSPSLAAGELFF. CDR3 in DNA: TGTGCCAGCAGCCCCTCTCTAGCGGCCGGGGAGCTGTTTTTT. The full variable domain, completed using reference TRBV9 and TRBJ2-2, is DSGVTQTPKHLITATGQRVTLRCSPRSGDLSVYWYQQSLDQGLQFLIQYYNGEERAKGNILERFSAQQFPDLHSELNLSSLELGDSALYFCASSPSLAAGELFFGEGSRLTVL.

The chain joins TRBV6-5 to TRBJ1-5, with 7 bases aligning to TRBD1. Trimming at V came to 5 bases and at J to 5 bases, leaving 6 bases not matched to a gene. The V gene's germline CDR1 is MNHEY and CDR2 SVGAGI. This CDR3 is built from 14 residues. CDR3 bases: TGTGCCAGCAGTAAACAGGGGAGAGATCAGCCCCAGCATTTT. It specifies CASSKQGRDQPQHF.